These 16 T cell receptor beta chains came from one sample sequenced in a study of T-cell reconstitution after alpha-beta-depleted transplantation in children. Unique molecular identifiers were incorporated during preparation of the TCRbeta library. TCRdb re-derived calls from the PCR reads in MiXCR, one entry per CDR3 protein. The sample holds some 110,000 distinct CDR3 sequences; about a tenth are singletons and the top ten take approximately 36%. Sequences were derived from PBMCs, sampled before TCRalphabeta/CD19-depleted stem cell transplant. These receptors all stem from a boy aged 2 to 10 with acute lymphoblastic leukemia, due to receive a stem cell transplant.

The sample holds many counts of this clonotype. The J gene is TRBJ2-7, the V gene TRBV5-1; D is unclear. The ends were cut back, 4 bases at V and 3 bases at J, with 11 bases in the middle. The CDR3 runs 13 residues. CDR1 and CDR2 (germline): SGHRS, YFSETQ. CDR3 bases: TGCGCCAGCAGCGAGCAGGCCAGCTACGAGCAGTACTTC. Protein sequence: CASSEQASYEQYF. The full variable domain, with the rest looked up from reference TRBV5-1 and TRBJ2-7, is KAGVTQTPRYLIKTRGQQVTLSCSPISGHRSVSWYQQTPGQGLQFLFEYFSETQRNKGNFPGRFSGRQFSNSRSEMNVSTLELGDSALYLCASSEQASYEQYFGPGTRLTVT.

This clonotype was seen only a few times. The chain carries TRBV2 and TRBJ2-3; either TRBD1 or TRBD2 may fit D (6 bases each). This CDR3 region has 14 residues. Trimming pared 6 bases from V and 1 base from J, leaving 11 bases between. Germline values: CDR1 SNHLY, CDR2 FYNNEI. This CDR3 reads CASRRGVGTDTQYF. In DNA, the CDR3 is TGTGCCAGCAGGAGGGGGGTAGGCACAGATACGCAGTATTTT.

This clonotype has a count of ten or more. The CDR3 DNA follows: TGTGCCAGCGGCGAACAGAGCTTCAATCAGCCCCAGCATTTT. Residues: CASGEQSFNQPQHF. This chain connects TRBV12-3 or TRBV12-4 to TRBJ1-5; no reliable D call. This CDR3 spans 14 amino acids. V was pared by 8 bases and J by 3 bases, with 14 bases between.

In its sample, this clonotype was seen a few times. This chain links TRBV12-3 or TRBV12-4 with TRBJ2-1, with D maybe TRBD2 (6 bases). CDR3 size: 15 residues. V dropped 5 bases and J dropped 8 bases, with 19 bases sitting between them. Written as DNA, the CDR3 is TGTGCCAGCAGTACGGTTGGAGGGACCGTTGATGAGCAGTTCTTC. This encodes CASSTVGGTVDEQFF.

This clonotype has ten or more counts. The chain carries TRBV12-3 or TRBV12-4 and TRBJ2-2; a possible D gene is TRBD1 (5 bases). Between the trimmed V and J ends, which lost 2 bases and 6 bases, there was a span of 10 bases. This CDR3 spans 14 amino acids. The chain's CDR3 is CASSLKGRAGELFF. CDR3 nucleotide sequence: TGTGCCAGCAGTTTAAAAGGCAGGGCCGGGGAGCTGTTTTTT.

V gene TRBV5-1 combines with J gene TRBJ2-2; D uncertain. The CDR3 contains 13 residues. The V end was cut by 1 base, the J end by 6 bases, with 7 bases between. Germline V lookup: CDR1 SGHRS, CDR2 YFSETQ. CDR3 bases: TGCGCCAGCAGCTTGCGGGTCCCCGGGGAGCTGTTTTTT. Its translation is CASSLRVPGELFF.

In this sample, this clonotype turned up a few times. V gene TRBV7-9 combines with J gene TRBJ2-2; the D is unclear. The CDR3 runs 11 residues. Trimming left V 5 bases short and J 7 bases short, with 5 bases between. Germline-derived CDR1 and CDR2 are SEHNR and FQNEAQ (reference sequence). This CDR3 reads CASSPVGELFF. The CDR3, as DNA: TGTGCCAGCAGCCCTGTCGGGGAGCTGTTTTTT.

This clonotype came up a few times. V gene TRBV7-8 combines with J gene TRBJ2-1; no definite D call. The V gene lost 3 bases and the J gene lost 8 bases, with 11 bases spanning the gap. This CDR3 contains 13 residues. Per germline, CDR1 SGHVS and CDR2 FQNEAQ. The CDR3 loop reads CASSLVSVDEQFF. CDR3 nucleotide sequence: TGTGCCAGCAGCTTGGTTTCGGTCGATGAGCAGTTCTTC.

The V gene is TRBV4-2, the J gene TRBJ1-1; 9 bases match TRBD1. Germline CDR1 reads LGHNA; CDR2 reads YNFKEQ. The CDR3 consists of 14 residues. V shed 4 bases, J shed 8 bases, and the junction held 8 bases outside the gene matches. The CDR3 loop is CASSPMGTGKEAFF. The DNA for the CDR3 is TGTGCCAGCAGCCCCATGGGGACAGGGAAGGAAGCTTTCTTT.

In this sample, this clonotype turned up a few times. The DNA for the CDR3 is TGTGCCAGCAGCCAAGATAGCGGATCACCCCTCCACTTT. Its translation is CASSQDSGSPLHF. This chain connects TRBV4-2 to TRBJ1-6; D is ambiguous. CDR3 size: 13 residues. Germline V gene data show CDR1 as LGHNA and CDR2 as YNFKEQ. V was trimmed by 0 bases and J by 10 bases, leaving 7 bases between them.

This chain connects TRBV28 to TRBJ1-5, with a weak D call TRBD1 (5 bases). Trimming cost V 2 bases and J 4 bases, with 15 bases left between them. The length of the CDR3 is 16 residues. Looked up from germline, CDR1 is MDHEN and CDR2 is SYDVKM. CDR3 sequence reads: CASSLRAGQGNQPQHF. CDR3 bases: TGTGCCAGCAGTTTACGAGCCGGGCAGGGTAATCAGCCCCAGCATTTT.

This chain connects TRBV12-3 or TRBV12-4 to TRBJ2-5; the match to TRBD1 covers 7 bases. The CDR3 is 14 amino acids. Losses at the gene ends were 8 bases for V and 3 bases for J; bases not matched to a gene: 9. DNA for the CDR3: TGTGCCAGCTCAGACTCCAGGGGGAAAGAGACCCAGTACTTC. This sequence encodes CASSDSRGKETQYF.

The J gene is TRBJ2-6, the V gene TRBV5-1; D is ambiguous. V was cut by 4 bases and J by 0 bases, with 14 bases left in between. Germline-derived CDR1 and CDR2 are SGHRS and YFSETQ. The CDR3 sequence is 17 residues long. The DNA for the CDR3 is TGCGCCAGCAGCCCATCGAGTCTCTCCTCTGGGGCCAACGTCCTGACTTTC. Translated: CASSPSSLSSGANVLTF.

In this sample, this clonotype turned up a few times. CDR3 sequence reads: CATSTVRETQYF. CDR3 in DNA: TGTGCCACCAGCACGGTGCGGGAGACCCAGTACTTC. The rearrangement uses TRBV15 and TRBJ2-5; D is undetermined. The V and J ends lost 4 bases and 5 bases respectively, with 8 bases between them. The CDR3 loop spans 12 amino acids. CDR1 and CDR2 from the germline V gene are LNHNV and YYDKDF (reference sequence).

This clonotype was detected ten times or more. The rearrangement joins TRBV3-1 to TRBJ2-7, with D perhaps TRBD2 (6 bases). CDR1 LGHDT and CDR2 YNNKEL come from the germline V gene (reference sequence). Trimming stripped 3 bases from V and 4 bases from J, with 10 bases between. There are 13 residues in the CDR3. The CDR3 reads CASSQAGMYEQYF. CDR3 bases: TGTGCCAGCAGCCAGGCGGGAATGTACGAGCAGTACTTC.

V and J are TRBV11-3 and TRBJ2-1; D is unclear. In germline, CDR1 is SGHNT, CDR2 YENEEA. Trimming left V 0 bases short and J 8 bases short, with 8 bases between. The CDR3 loop spans 13 amino acids. This chain's CDR3 is CASSLDLTDEQFF. The CDR3 bases are TGTGCCAGCAGCTTAGATCTGACCGATGAGCAGTTCTTC.